The clone carrying this T cell receptor beta chain was found once. What it binds is not known. Post-ART PBMC samples numbered at least two per donor, and pre-ART ones at least one. V was trimmed by 1 base and J by 4 bases, leaving 11 bases between them. This CDR3 has 15 residues. Germline V gives CDR1 SGHTA, CDR2 FQGNSA. These data belong to a study of long-term antiretroviral therapy in people with HIV. At the survey level, the v3.0 immunoSEQ assay was run. Sequencing set out to capture about 35,000-55,000 T-cell genomes per sample. Libraries were prepared by immunoSEQ multiplex PCR; TCRdb keeps only in-frame clonotypes and omits some of them. The table records approximately 29,000 clones, 87% of them present only once. The study's findings and limits: Clones that had undergone expansion before ART dominated the repertoire at all time points. For ART adherence, viral resistance and therapy changes, no data were available.

The sequencing used unsorted PBMCs, collected 1.1 years after starting antiretroviral therapy. This receptor was identified in a man aged 18 to 29 with HIV. This chain links TRBV7-2 with TRBJ2-1; D remains ambiguous. CDR3 region: CASSLGAPEYNEQFF. The DNA of the CDR3 is TGTGCCAGCAGCTTAGGCGCGCCAGAATACAATGAGCAGTTCTTC.